This T cell receptor beta chain was retrieved from a study of precursors of human CD4 cytotoxic T cells (dated by TCRdb to 2017 to 2018). Regarding the complete study: The bulk TCR-seq analysis covered CD4+ memory subsets from 13 to 15 donors in total. Sequences for both the TCRalpha and TCRbeta chains came out of the TCR-seq analysis of 14 donors (table S7). General findings and caveats noted by the study authors: A bigger share of IL-7Rhigh TEMRA clonotypes consisted of expanded effector clonotypes than was the case for TEM or TCM clonotypes. Compared with the TCM and TEM subsets, the IL-7Rhigh and IL-7R- TEMRA subsets had more restricted TCR repertoires, marked by lower diversity and more expanded clonotypes. According to the authors, an observational design in humans cannot definitively determine the direction of differentiation between precursor and effector cells. Only about 95% of the 14 donors were included in some bulk TCR-seq comparisons, which suggests that not every subset was available for every donor.

To test for a precursor-effector relationship among CD4 cytotoxic T cells, four sorted CD4+ memory subsets (TCM, TEM, IL-7Rhigh TEMRA, IL-7R- TEMRA) underwent bulk UMI-based TCR sequencing. Cells were obtained from peripheral blood mononuclear cells isolated from human blood. This sample was sequenced with an Illumina MiSeq. Concerning the study's data processing: The Shannon-Wiener index, computed in VDJtools, was used to measure repertoire diversity. A TCRbeta clonotype was considered expanded if its clonotype frequency was 3 or more. TCRdb reanalyzed the raw reads on its own, using fastp at Q25 for trimming and MiXCR for clone calling, and kept in-frame beta chains. Rows with a matching CDR3 protein are joined into one entry that keeps the most common DNA and genes. It is TCRdb's table, rather than the study itself, that gives the V and J calls and clone size. This sample gives about 720 distinct CDR3 sequences in total; 18% of them show up just once. Jointly, the top ten make up around a tenth of the sample.

With respect to this clonotype: Its antigen remains undetermined. It has no much larger one-base neighbor in the sample; base qualities were not kept.

The germline V gene provides CDR1 SGHAT and CDR2 FQNNGV. Trimming leaves V shorter by 5 bases and J shorter by 9 bases, with the junction holding 12 bases beyond the gene matches. The CDR3 has 15 amino acids, counting the end cysteine and phenylalanine. Just CDR3 DNA is preserved here, 45 bases in frame from base 1. The source is a human donor in good health. The sample comprised memory CD4+ T cells from blood (PBMCs). The chain employs TRBV11-2 and TRBJ2-5; 10 of the junction bases match TRBD1. The CDR3 protein: CASSQGGQGSEAQYF. The nucleotide sequence is given as TGTGCCAGCAGCCAGGGGGGACAGGGGTCGGAGGCCCAGTACTTC. The entire variable domain, with the stretches around the CDR3 drawn from the reference TRBV11-2 and TRBJ2-5 proteins, is EAGVAQSPRYKIIEKRQSVAFWCNPISGHATLYWYQQILGQGPKLLIQFQNNGVVDDSQLPKDRFSAERLKGVDSTLKIQPAKLEDSAVYLCASSQGGQGSEAQYFGPGTRLLVL.